These 24 T cell receptor beta chains were sequenced from one sample in a study of blood T cell repertoires in COVID-19. Generated by immunoSEQ multiplex PCR, the TCRdb table keeps only in-frame clones and is missing some. The sample has under 450,000 clones; less than 90% are singletons. Sequenced: PBMCs or T cells enriched from blood (not recorded which). The origin of the receptors is a woman aged 45-60 years who had recovered from COVID-19.

This chain connects TRBV3-1 (or the pseudogene TRBV3-2) to TRBJ1-6; D ambiguous. Trimming took off 3 bases at V and 3 bases at J, with 6 bases between the two ends. CDR1 and CDR2 (germline): LGHDT, YNNKEL (reference sequence). The CDR3 is made up of 14 amino acids. The CDR3 spells CASSQRDYNSPLHF. CDR3 in DNA: TGTGCCAGCAGCCAGCGGGACTATAATTCACCCCTCCACTTT.

This chain joins TRBV7-6 and TRBJ2-2; TRBD2 might be the D (5 bases). The CDR3 runs 15 residues. Germline lookup yields CDR1 SGHVS and CDR2 FNYEAQ. Deletions cut 6 bases from V and 3 bases from J, with 14 bases between. This chain's CDR3 is CASRRDGIDTGELFF. DNA for the CDR3: TGTGCCAGCAGACGAGACGGGATTGACACCGGGGAGCTGTTTTTT.

The rearrangement links TRBV7-3 to TRBJ2-2; TRBD2 aligns across 10 bases. CDR1 and CDR2 from the germline V gene are SGHTA and FQGTGA. The CDR3 runs 16 residues. Trimming took 5 bases from V and 5 from J; bases not matched to a gene: 8. CDR3 protein: CASSPTSGRATGELFF. The CDR3 DNA is TGTGCCAGCAGCCCAACAAGCGGGAGGGCGACCGGGGAGCTGTTTTTT.

The rearrangement joins TRBV7-2 to TRBJ1-2; TRBD1 is a possible D gene (6 bases). Germline V lookup: CDR1 SGHTA, CDR2 FQGNSA. CDR3 size: 14 residues. The ends were cut back, 3 bases at V and 2 bases at J, with 10 bases in the middle. The CDR3 nucleotides read TGTGCCAGCAGCTTCGGACAGATCAACTATGGCTACACCTTC. Translation: CASSFGQINYGYTF.

This clone occurred once. This sequence joins TRBV5-1 and TRBJ1-3; D gene uncertain. V shed 0 bases and J shed 0 bases, with 10 bases lying between them. This CDR3 comprises 16 residues. The germline V gene encodes CDR1 SGHRS and CDR2 YFSETQ. CDR3 coding DNA: TGCGCCAGCAGCTTGGAATTAGCGAGCTCTGGAAACACCATATATTTT. This sequence encodes CASSLELASSGNTIYF.

CDR3 in amino acids: CAWSLSGTADKLFF. The CDR3 nucleotides are TGTGCCTGGAGCCTATCCGGGACAGCAGACAAACTGTTTTTT. J is TRBJ1-4 and V is TRBV30; the match to TRBD1 covers 7 bases. Germline V gene sequence: CDR1 GTSNPN, CDR2 SVGIG (reference sequence). This CDR3 comprises 14 residues. J gave up 11 bases and V 3 bases, and 12 bases lay outside the gene matches.

The chain uses TRBV27 and TRBJ2-3; 9 bases are shared with TRBD2. V shed 0 bases, J shed 6 bases, and the junction held 4 bases outside the gene matches. CDR1 and CDR2 (germline): MNHEY, SMNVEV (reference sequence). CDR3 length: 15 residues. DNA for the CDR3: TGTGCCAGCAGTTTATCTGCGGGAGGGACGGATACGCAGTATTTT. It yields the protein CASSLSAGGTDTQYF.

This chain uses TRBV5-5 with TRBJ1-1; D perhaps matches TRBD1 (5 bases). Germline V gene sequence: CDR1 SGHKS, CDR2 YYEKEE (reference sequence). V was clipped by 4 bases and J by 5 bases, with 15 bases between them. This CDR3 region has 14 residues. The CDR3 region has the DNA TGTGCCAGCAGCCCCTTGACAGAATGGACTGAAGCTTTCTTT. Its translation is CASSPLTEWTEAFF. Together with reference TRBV5-5 and TRBJ1-1, the CDR3 gives the full variable domain: DAGVTQSPTHLIKTRGQQVTLRCSPISGHKSVSWYQQVLGQGPQFIFQYYEKEERGRGNFPDRFSARQFPNYSSELNVNALLLGDSALYLCASSPLTEWTEAFFGQGTRLTVV.

The chain carries TRBV7-9 and TRBJ2-7; the D gene is possibly TRBD1 (5 bases). In germline, CDR1 is SEHNR, CDR2 FQNEAQ (reference sequence). CDR3 length: 16 amino acids. V shed 0 bases and J shed 3 bases, with 15 bases lying between them. The DNA for the CDR3 is TGTGCCAGCAGCTTAGCTCCTTCAGACAGAGTCTACGAGCAGTACTTC. Protein product: CASSLAPSDRVYEQYF.

The chain couples TRBV6-5 to TRBJ1-2; 9 bases line up with TRBD1. This CDR3 is built from 15 residues. Germline V CDR1 and CDR2: MNHEY, SVGAGI. V dropped 1 base and J dropped 4; count of bases not matched to a gene: 4. The CDR3 loop is CASSYLQGAAYGYTF. DNA of the CDR3: TGTGCCAGCAGTTACTTACAGGGGGCGGCCTATGGCTACACCTTC.

This sequence joins TRBV19 and TRBJ2-7; TRBD2 aligns across 14 bases. J was trimmed by 0 bases and V by 5 bases; bases with no gene match: 12. The length of the CDR3 is 19 residues. CDR1 and CDR2 from the germline V gene are LNHDA and SQIVND (reference sequence). CDR3: CASSLTGTSGGLLSYEQYF. As DNA, the CDR3 is TGTGCCAGTAGTTTAACCGGGACTAGCGGGGGTCTACTCTCCTACGAGCAGTACTTC.

The rearrangement links TRBV7-2 to TRBJ2-2; 10 bases match TRBD2. CDR1 and CDR2 from the germline V gene are SGHTA and FQGNSA. Losses at the gene ends were 5 bases for V and 4 bases for J; bases not matched to a gene: 7. The CDR3 extends over 16 amino acids. The CDR3 coding sequence is TGTGCCAGCAGCATAGTAGCGGGGGGCCCCACCGGGGAGCTGTTTTTT. Amino acids: CASSIVAGGPTGELFF.

The CDR3 DNA sequence: TGTGCCTGGAGCGGCGGGGGCTCCAACTATGGCTACACCTTC. This translates into CAWSGGGSNYGYTF. This chain connects TRBV30 to TRBJ1-2; D might be TRBD1 (6 bases). This CDR3 has 14 residues. V was clipped by 3 bases and J by 2 bases, with 13 bases between them. Germline V gene sequence: CDR1 GTSNPN, CDR2 SVGIG (reference sequence).

A word on this clone: Additional DNA sequences in this sample encode the identical CDR3. The chain couples TRBV9 to TRBJ1-2, with 11 bases that match TRBD1. This CDR3 comprises 13 residues. The J segment lost 8 bases and the V segment lost 4 bases, leaving 4 bases of the junction unmatched. Germline V lookup: CDR1 SGDLS, CDR2 YYNGEE. The CDR3 nucleotides read TGTGCCAGCAGCCCGGGACAGGGGGACGGCTACACCTTC. Translating it yields CASSPGQGDGYTF.

J is TRBJ1-1 and V is TRBV10-3; a possible D gene is TRBD1 (6 bases). The V end lost 5 bases, the J end lost 11 bases, and 24 bases lay between the germline ends. The CDR3 covers 15 residues. Germline CDR1 ENHRY, CDR2 SYGVKD. CDR3: CAISHPTGVGNWAFF. As DNA, the CDR3 is TGTGCCATCAGTCATCCGACAGGAGTGGGAAACTGGGCTTTCTTT.

The chain carries TRBV6-5 and TRBJ1-6, with unresolved D. The CDR3 consists of 16 residues. Germline CDR1 reads MNHEY; CDR2 reads SVGAGI. Between the trimmed V and J ends, which lost 2 bases and 5 bases, there was a span of 13 bases. The CDR3 DNA reads TGTGCCAGCAGTTACCGTATTGCAGGAAATAATTCACCCCTCCACTTT. It translates to CASSYRIAGNNSPLHF.

This clone has only a few counts. The V gene is TRBV11-3, the J gene TRBJ1-1, with unresolved D. Trimming cost V 5 bases and J 0 bases, with 4 bases left between them. CDR1 is SGHNT, CDR2 YENEEA, per germline. This CDR3 has 12 amino acids. The DNA for the CDR3 is TGTGCCAGCAGCCCCGTGAACACTGAAGCTTTCTTT. This gives the protein CASSPVNTEAFF. Looking up the rest from reference TRBV11-3 and TRBJ1-1 gives the full variable domain: EAGVVQSPRYKIIEKKQPVAFWCNPISGHNTLYWYLQNLGQGPELLIRYENEEAVDDSQLPKDRFSAERLKGVDSTLKIQPAELGDSAVYLCASSPVNTEAFFGQGTRLTVV.

The V call is TRBV21-1, the J call TRBJ1-1; the D call TRBD1 from the table was never checked on the DNA. TRBV21-1 is a listed pseudogene. The CDR3 loop spans 14 amino acids. CDR3 in amino acids: CASIRGEGGTEAFF. CDR3 sequence (DNA): TGTGCCAGCATCAGGGGAGAGGGCGGGACTGAAGCTTTCTTT.

This clone has only one observation. The gene calls are TRBV5-4 and TRBJ2-4; 7 bases agree with TRBD1. Germline CDR1 SGHNT, CDR2 YYREEE (reference sequence). The CDR3 has 14 amino acids. After removal of 1 base from V and 5 bases from J, the junction contained 3 bases not matched to a gene. The CDR3 reads CASSLSGTENIQYF. The CDR3 DNA is TGTGCCAGCAGCTTGTCCGGGACAGAAAACATTCAGTACTTC.

The rearrangement joins TRBV4-3 to TRBJ1-3; 7 bases line up with TRBD1. With V trimmed by 3 bases and J by 6 bases, 11 bases remained unmatched. This CDR3 is 16 amino acids long. Per the germline V gene, CDR1 is LGHNA and CDR2 is YSLEER. The CDR3 sequence: CASSQDVTGVKNTIYF. CDR3 nucleotide sequence: TGCGCCAGCAGCCAGGACGTTACAGGGGTGAAAAACACCATATATTTT.

This chain joins TRBV9 and TRBJ2-6; D is undetermined. The CDR3 loop spans 17 amino acids. CDR1 and CDR2 from the germline V gene are SGDLS and YYNGEE. The ends were cut back, 0 bases at V and 0 bases at J, with 10 bases in the middle. The CDR3 protein is CASSVDPPVSGANVLTF. Written as DNA, the CDR3 is TGTGCCAGCAGCGTAGACCCTCCGGTCTCTGGGGCCAACGTCCTGACTTTC. Variable domain in full (rest from reference TRBV9 and TRBJ2-6): DSGVTQTPKHLITATGQRVTLRCSPRSGDLSVYWYQQSLDQGLQFLIQYYNGEERAKGNILERFSAQQFPDLHSELNLSSLELGDSALYFCASSVDPPVSGANVLTFGAGSRLTVL.

This CDR3 is CASSPTTSQRNTEAFF. The CDR3 DNA is TGTGCCAGCTCACCCACGACTTCTCAGCGGAACACTGAAGCTTTCTTT. The V call is TRBV18, the J call TRBJ1-1; D remains unclear. Trimming pared 3 bases from V and 1 base from J, leaving 15 bases between. This CDR3 spans 16 amino acids. Per germline, CDR1 KGHSH and CDR2 LQKENI.

To note about this clone: Different DNA sequences within this sample yield the same CDR3. The CDR3 sequence: CASSFTGRVETQYF. The CDR3 nucleotides are TGTGCCAGCAGCTTTACAGGGCGTGTAGAGACCCAGTACTTC. The chain carries TRBV5-4 and TRBJ2-5; tentative D call: TRBD1 (6 bases). Per the germline V gene, CDR1 is SGHNT and CDR2 is YYREEE (reference sequence). The CDR3 loop spans 14 amino acids. The V and J ends lost 2 bases and 4 bases respectively, with 12 bases between them.

With respect to this clone: Other nucleotide sequences in the sample specify the same CDR3. The chain joins TRBV6-5 to TRBJ1-1, with D possibly TRBD1 on 5 matching bases. V lost 0 bases to trimming and J lost 6 bases, with 8 bases between them. Germline-derived CDR1 and CDR2 are MNHEY and SVGAGI. The CDR3 length is 13 residues. The CDR3 coding sequence is TGTGCCAGCAGTTACTCGGGAGGGGCTGAAGCTTTCTTT. Its translation is CASSYSGGAEAFF.